The clone carrying this T cell receptor (beta chain) was seen more than once but under ten times. Its antigen is still unknown. The sample is drawn from a study of T cells in tumors after PD-1 blockade. General study points: Blood contained about 40% of the tumor's TCR clonotypes.

TCRdb keeps only in-frame clones here, not all; method: immunoSEQ multiplex PCR. This sample yields 40,000 to 55,000 clones, of which 75% to 80% are seen a single time; 16% belongs to the top ten. Template: tumor biopsy or peripheral blood genomic DNA, roughly 600-6,004 ng per sample. V gave up 5 bases and J gave up 7 bases, with 15 bases separating them. Germline V CDR1 and CDR2: LNHDA, SQIVND (reference sequence). CDR3 length: 15 amino acids. V usage is TRBV19 and J usage is TRBJ1-6, with D maybe TRBD1 (6 bases). The sequenced sample was PBMCs, obtained before anti-PD-1 treatment. The sequence derives from a human donor with basal cell carcinoma. CDR3 coding DNA: TGTGCCAGTAGTGAGATGTGGCAGGGGAATTCACCCCTCCACTTT. This encodes CASSEMWQGNSPLHF.